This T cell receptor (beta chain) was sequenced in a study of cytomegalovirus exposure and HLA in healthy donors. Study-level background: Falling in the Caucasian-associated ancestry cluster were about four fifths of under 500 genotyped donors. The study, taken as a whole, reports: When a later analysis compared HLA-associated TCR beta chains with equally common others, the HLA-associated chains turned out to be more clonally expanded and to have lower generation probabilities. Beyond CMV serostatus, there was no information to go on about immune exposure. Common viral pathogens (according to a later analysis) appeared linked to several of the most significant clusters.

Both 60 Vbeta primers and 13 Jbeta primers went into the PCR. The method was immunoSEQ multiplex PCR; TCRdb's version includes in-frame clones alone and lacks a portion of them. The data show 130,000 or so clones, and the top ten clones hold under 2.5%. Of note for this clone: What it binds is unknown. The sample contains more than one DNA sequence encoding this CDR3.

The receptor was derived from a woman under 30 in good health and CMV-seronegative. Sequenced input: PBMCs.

The CDR3 reads CASSRGQGNQPQHF. CDR3 nucleotide sequence: TGTGCCAGCAGCCGGGGGCAGGGCAATCAGCCCCAGCATTTT. The genes are TRBV4-2 and TRBJ1-5; the D gene is possibly TRBD1 (6 bases). This CDR3 has 14 residues. The germline V gene has CDR1 LGHNA and CDR2 YNFKEQ. Trimming left V 4 bases short and J 2 bases short, with 9 bases between.